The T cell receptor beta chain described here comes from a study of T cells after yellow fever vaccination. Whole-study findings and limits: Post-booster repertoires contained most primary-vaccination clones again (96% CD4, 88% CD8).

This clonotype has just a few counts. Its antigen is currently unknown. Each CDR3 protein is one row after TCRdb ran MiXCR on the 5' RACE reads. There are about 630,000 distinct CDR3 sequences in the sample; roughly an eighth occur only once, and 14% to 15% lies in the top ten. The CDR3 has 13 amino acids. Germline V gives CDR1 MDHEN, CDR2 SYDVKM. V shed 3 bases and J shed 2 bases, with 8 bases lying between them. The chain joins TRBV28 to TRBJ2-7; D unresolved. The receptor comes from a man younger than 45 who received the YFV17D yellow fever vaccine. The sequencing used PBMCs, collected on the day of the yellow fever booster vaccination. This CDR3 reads CASSFPGPYEQYF. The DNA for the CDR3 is TGTGCCAGCAGTTTCCCCGGACCCTACGAGCAGTACTTC.